The 30 T cell receptor beta chains in this list originate from one sample, sequenced in a study of early T cells in non-severe SARS-CoV-2 infection. A single record per CDR3 protein comes from TCRdb applying MiXCR to the 5' RACE reads. Counted here are about 20,000 distinct CDR3 sequences, roughly 3.5% occurring once; the ten biggest clones make up around 5.5%. Sequenced sample: whole blood. The origin of the receptors is an adult who was a healthcare worker with PCR-confirmed SARS-CoV-2 infection or an uninfected control (not recorded which).

This clonotype is labeled as medium-sized. The chain has TRBV20-1 and TRBJ2-1; TRBD1 aligns across 8 bases. This CDR3 has 14 residues. Germline assignment: CDR1 DFQATT and CDR2 SNEGSKA (reference sequence). Trimming cost V 7 bases and J 0 bases; bases outside gene matches: 5. In DNA, the CDR3 is TGCAGTGTCACAACAGGGGGCTCCTACAATGAGCAGTTCTTC. This codes for CSVTTGGSYNEQFF.

By sample fraction, this clonotype is medium-sized. The chain has TRBV5-1 and TRBJ2-4, with D uncertain. The CDR3 has 14 residues. The V gene lost 1 base and the J gene lost 5 bases, with 10 bases spanning the gap. From germline, CDR1 is SGHRS and CDR2 YFSETQ. The CDR3 protein is CASSLRPAQNIQYF. DNA of the CDR3: TGCGCCAGCAGCTTGAGGCCCGCTCAAAACATTCAGTACTTC.

This clonotype was found many times. The V and J genes are TRBV5-1 and TRBJ1-2; a weak D match, TRBD1 (6 bases). Looked up from germline, CDR1 is SGHRS and CDR2 is YFSETQ. The germline V and J ends were trimmed by 1 base and 3 bases, with 13 bases remaining between them. The CDR3 spans 15 residues. In nucleotides, the CDR3 is TGCGCCAGCAGCTTGTTGGCGGGGGGCGACTATGGCTACACCTTC. This codes for CASSLLAGGDYGYTF.

This clonotype showed up many times. The chain recombines TRBV18 with TRBJ1-2, with a possible D match to TRBD1 (5 bases). V dropped 4 bases and J dropped 6 bases, with 15 bases sitting between them. CDR1 and CDR2 from the germline V gene are KGHSH and LQKENI. The CDR3 sequence is 14 residues long. The DNA of the CDR3 is TGTGCCAGCTCACTCATCCAGGGCACGGATGGCTACACCTTC. Translating gives CASSLIQGTDGYTF.

There are a few counts of this clonotype. The chain combines TRBV7-9 with TRBJ2-7; D unresolved. The CDR3 spans 15 residues. Trimming removed 0 bases at V and 3 bases at J, with 12 bases between. Germline CDR1 SEHNR, CDR2 FQNEAQ (reference sequence). This CDR3 reads CASSLADSLYYEQYF. The CDR3 DNA reads as TGTGCCAGCAGCTTAGCCGATTCACTATACTACGAGCAGTACTTC.

This clonotype was seen at least ten times. The chain recombines TRBV20-1 with TRBJ2-1; D may be TRBD2 (7 bases). From germline, CDR1 is DFQATT and CDR2 SNEGSKA (reference sequence). Trimming took 0 bases from V and 6 from J, leaving 15 bases between them. This CDR3 has 15 residues. CDR3 amino acids: CSARDRRGRFNEQFF. The DNA of the CDR3 is TGCAGTGCTAGAGATAGGCGGGGGCGGTTCAATGAGCAGTTCTTC.

This clonotype was counted ten times or more. The chain uses TRBV28 and TRBJ1-6; 8 bases agree with TRBD1. This CDR3 comprises 16 residues. Trimming removed 8 bases from V and 5 bases from J; junction bases left unmatched: 11. Germline V gene data show CDR1 as MDHEN and CDR2 as SYDVKM. The CDR3 DNA sequence: TGTGCCAGCGGGGTTGCGGGACAGGCCCATAATTCACCCCTCCACTTT. It specifies CASGVAGQAHNSPLHF.

This sequence joins TRBV6-2 or TRBV6-3 and TRBJ2-1, with TRBD1 identical over 9 bases. V lost 6 bases, J lost 0 bases, and 6 bases stayed unmatched. Per germline, CDR1 MNHEY and CDR2 SVGEGT. There are 16 residues in the CDR3. Here the CDR3 reads CASRPGTGSSYNEQFF. The DNA of the CDR3 is TGTGCCAGCAGGCCTGGGACAGGGAGCTCCTACAATGAGCAGTTCTTC.

There are many counts of this clonotype. This sequence joins TRBV27 and TRBJ2-5; D call uncertain. The CDR3 is made up of 15 amino acids. The V gene's germline CDR1 is MNHEY and CDR2 SMNVEV (reference sequence). V was pared by 2 bases and J by 2 bases, with 12 bases between. The CDR3 sequence is CASSLTAGVQETQYF. CDR3 DNA sequence: TGTGCCAGCAGTTTAACGGCAGGTGTGCAAGAGACCCAGTACTTC.

For this clonotype: One junction end does not reproduce the germline sequence, and a read error may be involved. The rearrangement links TRBV2 to TRBJ2-5, with TRBD2 identical over 11 bases. The CDR3 length is 15 residues. Germline CDR1 is SNHLY and CDR2 is FYNNEI. The CDR3 nucleotides are TGTGCCAGCAGGGCGACTAGCGGGGCCCAAGGGACCCAGTACTTC. This translates into CASRATSGAQGTQYF. Full variable domain (outside the CDR3, taken from reference TRBV2 and TRBJ2-5): EPEVTQTPSHQVTQMGQEVILRCVPISNHLYFYWYRQILGQKVEFLVSFYNNEISEKSEIFDDQFSVERPDGSNFTLKIRSTKLEDSAMYFCASRATSGAQGTQYFGPGTRLLVL.

The sample holds many counts of this clonotype. The chain recombines TRBV6-1 with TRBJ2-3, with 12 bases identical to TRBD2. The length of the CDR3 is 20 residues. The germline gives CDR1 MNHNS, CDR2 SASEGT. The V and J ends lost 5 bases and 2 bases, in that order; junction bases with no gene match: 17. The CDR3 DNA sequence: TGTGCCAGCAGTTGGCTTACCGTCCTGACTAGCGGGAGAAACACAGATACGCAGTATTTT. Amino acids: CASSWLTVLTSGRNTDTQYF.

A few counts support this clonotype. CDR3 loop: CSARGPGHYGYTF. The CDR3 DNA is TGCAGTGCTAGAGGCCCGGGACACTATGGCTACACCTTC. The gene calls are TRBV20-1 and TRBJ1-2; possibly TRBD1 for D (5 bases). The germline gives CDR1 DFQATT, CDR2 SNEGSKA (reference sequence). Trimming left V 1 base short and J 3 bases short, with 9 bases between. The CDR3 runs to 13 residues.

This clonotype was seen many times. The rearrangement links TRBV13 to TRBJ2-5; D unclear. The CDR3 runs to 12 residues. Trimming removed 4 bases from V and 1 base from J, with 4 bases in between. Germline CDR1 reads PRHDT; CDR2 reads FYEKMQ (reference sequence). The DNA for the CDR3 is TGTGCCAGCAGCTGGGGCCAAGAGACCCAGTACTTC. Its protein is CASSWGQETQYF. The variable domain in full, with the rest retrieved from reference TRBV13 and TRBJ2-5, is AAGVIQSPRHLIKEKRETATLKCYPIPRHDTVYWYQQGPGQDPQFLISFYEKMQSDKGSIPDRFSAQQFSDYHSELNMSSLELGDSALYFCASSWGQETQYFGPGTRLLVL.

The V and J genes are TRBV12-3 or TRBV12-4 and TRBJ2-7; maybe TRBD1 (5 bases). Trimming took off 7 bases at V and 6 bases at J, with 16 bases between the two ends. The length of the CDR3 is 13 residues. The CDR3: CASTTSKGFEQYF. The CDR3 DNA sequence: TGTGCCAGCACAACCTCCAAGGGGTTCGAGCAGTACTTC.

This clonotype qualifies as medium-sized. The chain employs TRBV20-1 and TRBJ2-3; either TRBD1 or TRBD2 may fit D (6 bases each). The CDR3 is made up of 14 amino acids. Germline assignment: CDR1 DFQATT and CDR2 SNEGSKA (reference sequence). Deletions cut 0 bases from V and 6 bases from J, with 13 bases between. The CDR3 region has the DNA TGCAGTGCTAGAGATTCAAGGGGGGCGGATACGCAGTATTTT. Translating it yields CSARDSRGADTQYF.

This clonotype appeared a few times. The gene calls are TRBV30 and TRBJ1-5; D not certain. This CDR3 comprises 14 residues. The germline gives CDR1 GTSNPN, CDR2 SVGIG (reference sequence). V was shortened by 0 bases and J by 2 bases, with 8 bases between the two germline ends. The CDR3 DNA reads as TGTGCCTGGAGTGTACCTCTCCGCAATCAGCCCCAGCATTTT. This gives the protein CAWSVPLRNQPQHF.

This clonotype is classed as medium-sized. Its ends do not fully match the called genes, so a read error is possible. The chain uses TRBV24-1 and TRBJ2-2; 7 nucleotides align to TRBD1. This CDR3 is built from 14 residues. Germline V gene data show CDR1 as KGHDR and CDR2 as SFDVKD. CDR3 residues: CATSVTGATGELFF. In DNA form, the CDR3 reads TGTGCCACCAGTGTCACAGGGGCTACCGGGGAACTGTTTTTT.

The chain has TRBV4-2 and TRBJ1-4, with D tentatively TRBD1 (5 bases). Per the germline V gene, CDR1 is LGHNA and CDR2 is YNFKEQ. The germline V and J ends were trimmed by 1 base and 5 bases, with 17 bases remaining between them. The CDR3 extends over 17 amino acids. CDR3 sequence reads: CASSQVKRGVGNEKLFF. CDR3 bases: TGTGCCAGCAGCCAAGTTAAAAGGGGCGTTGGGAATGAAAAACTGTTTTTT.

This clonotype has a handful of counts. This chain links TRBV20-1 with TRBJ2-7, with D hard to call. CDR3 length equals 14 residues. V dropped 0 bases and J dropped 2 bases, with 11 bases sitting between them. CDR1 is DFQATT, CDR2 SNEGSKA, per germline (reference sequence). CDR3 protein: CSARDVGSPYEQYF. The CDR3 coding sequence is TGCAGTGCTAGAGATGTAGGATCTCCCTACGAGCAGTACTTC.

This clonotype was counted many times. The V gene is TRBV6-2 or TRBV6-3, the J gene TRBJ2-1; D is unclear. V shed 4 bases and J shed 3 bases, with 7 bases lying between them. This CDR3 is 13 amino acids long. Germline V gene sequence: CDR1 MNHEY, CDR2 SVGEGT. The DNA of the CDR3 is TGTGCCAGCAGTTTGAATAACTACAATGAGCAGTTCTTC. This codes for CASSLNNYNEQFF.

This clonotype was observed at least ten times. The chain employs TRBV5-6 and TRBJ1-2; TRBD1 aligns across 7 bases. V was pared by 5 bases and J by 7 bases, with 5 bases of the junction left unmatched. This CDR3 is 12 amino acids long. The germline gives CDR1 SGHDT, CDR2 YYEEEE. The CDR3 bases are TGTGCCAGCAGAGGCGCAGGGGGTGGCTACACCTTC. This encodes CASRGAGGGYTF.

This clonotype has ten or more counts. The gene calls are TRBV7-6 and TRBJ2-1; D ambiguous. CDR1 is SGHVS and CDR2 is FNYEAQ in the germline V gene. The CDR3 spans 11 residues. Trimming took 2 bases from V and 8 from J, leaving 4 bases between them. The CDR3 spells CASSLWDEQFF. Here the CDR3 DNA reads TGTGCCAGCAGCTTATGGGATGAGCAGTTCTTC.

At least ten counts were recorded for this clonotype. The chain is built from TRBV10-3 and TRBJ1-2; 7 positions match TRBD1. V dropped 8 bases and J dropped 3; count of bases not matched to a gene: 6. CDR1 is ENHRY and CDR2 is SYGVKD in the germline V gene. The CDR3 contains 13 residues. CDR3 in amino acids: CAIGGDSDYGYTF. The CDR3 DNA reads TGTGCCATCGGCGGGGACAGTGACTATGGCTACACCTTC.

This clonotype was picked up a small number of times. The V and J genes are TRBV11-2 and TRBJ2-1; D may be TRBD2 (5 bases). Germline-derived CDR1 and CDR2 are SGHAT and FQNNGV. Between the trimmed V and J ends, which lost 1 base and 6 bases, there was a span of 10 bases. The CDR3 is 14 residues long. CDR3 in amino acids: CASSLAGILNEQFF. In DNA, the CDR3 is TGTGCCAGCAGCTTAGCGGGGATACTCAATGAGCAGTTCTTC.

This clonotype was seen many times. This sequence joins TRBV5-1 and TRBJ2-1; D ambiguous. The V end lost 4 bases, the J end lost 6 bases, and 14 bases lay between the germline ends. Germline CDR1 and CDR2: SGHRS and YFSETQ. The CDR3 spans 14 residues. CDR3 in amino acids: CASSLGPPLNEQFF. The CDR3 DNA reads as TGCGCCAGCAGCCTCGGCCCTCCCCTCAATGAGCAGTTCTTC.

This clonotype was picked up many times. The rearrangement uses TRBV7-2 and TRBJ2-5; 7 nucleotides match TRBD2. V lost 4 bases, J lost 5 bases, and 7 bases stayed unmatched. This CDR3 is built from 14 residues. Looked up from germline, CDR1 is SGHTA and CDR2 is FQGNSA. CDR3 DNA sequence: TGTGCCAGCAGCTCACCGGGAGGCCAGGAGACCCAGTACTTC. Its protein is CASSSPGGQETQYF.

This clonotype was seen repeatedly, ten times or more. This chain links TRBV3-1 with TRBJ2-7; D call uncertain. Germline CDR1 LGHDT, CDR2 YNNKEL (reference sequence). This CDR3 spans 14 amino acids. The V end was cut by 0 bases, the J end by 6 bases, with 12 bases between. CDR3 DNA: TGTGCCAGCAGCCAAGATACTCTCTGGGGCGAGCAGTACTTC. Translated: CASSQDTLWGEQYF.

This clonotype appeared many times. The chain uses TRBV20-1 and TRBJ2-7; either TRBD1 or TRBD2 may fit D (5 bases each). Germline loops: CDR1 DFQATT, CDR2 SNEGSKA (reference sequence). The CDR3 spans 12 residues. The CDR3 sequence is CSLRDGSYEQYF. In DNA form, the CDR3 reads TGCAGCCTCCGGGACGGCTCCTACGAGCAGTACTTC.

This clonotype was found a few times. The chain joins TRBV27 to TRBJ1-3; the match to TRBD1 covers 8 bases. Germline CDR1 and CDR2: MNHEY and SMNVEV (reference sequence). V was clipped by 2 bases and J by 0 bases; unmatched bases: 9. The CDR3 is 18 residues long. DNA of the CDR3: TGTGCCAGCAGTTTAAAATTTGCAGGGGGCTACTCTGGAAACACCATATATTTT. It specifies CASSLKFAGGYSGNTIYF.

This clonotype has a handful of counts. This may be a read error, as it is one base from a much larger clone. The chain has TRBV29-1 and TRBJ2-1; D call uncertain. V lost 5 bases, J lost 8 bases, and 19 bases lay in between. CDR1 is SQVTM and CDR2 is ANQGSEA in the germline V gene. The CDR3 runs 14 residues. CDR3 loop: CSVPTVPAVDEQFF. In DNA, the CDR3 is TGCAGCGTTCCTACAGTTCCTGCAGTCGATGAGCAGTTCTTC.